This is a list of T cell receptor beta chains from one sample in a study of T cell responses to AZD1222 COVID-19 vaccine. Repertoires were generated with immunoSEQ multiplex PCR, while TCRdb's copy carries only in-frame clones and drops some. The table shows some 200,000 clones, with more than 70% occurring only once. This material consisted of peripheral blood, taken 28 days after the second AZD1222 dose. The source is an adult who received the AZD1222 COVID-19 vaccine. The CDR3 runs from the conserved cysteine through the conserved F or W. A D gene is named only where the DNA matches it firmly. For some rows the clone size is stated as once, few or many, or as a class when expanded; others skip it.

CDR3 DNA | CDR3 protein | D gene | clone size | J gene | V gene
TGTGCCAGCAGCCTTATGGACGGTGTATACGAGCAGTACTTC | CASSLMDGVYEQYF | - | - | TRBJ2-7 | TRBV14
TGTGCCACCGGGGCCAGGGGGCCCCGAAAGACGACGCAGTATTTT | CATGARGPRKTTQYF | TRBD1 | - | TRBJ2-3 | TRBV24-1
TGTGCCAGCAGTCTTCGGGGGTATTCACCCCTCCACTTT | CASSLRGYSPLHF | - | - | TRBJ1-6 | TRBV28
TGCGCCAGCAGCTTGGCCCTGGGGTTAACCTACGAGCAGTACTTC | CASSLALGLTYEQYF | - | - | TRBJ2-7 | TRBV5-1
TGTGCCAGCACCAAAGAGGGACTAGCGGGACTCTACAATGAGCAGTTCTTC | CASTKEGLAGLYNEQFF | TRBD2 | - | TRBJ2-1 | TRBV2
TGTGCCTGGAGTACTGGACAGGGAAACAATCAGCCCCAGCATTTT | CAWSTGQGNNQPQHF | TRBD1 | - | TRBJ1-5 | TRBV30
TGTGCCAGTAGTATAGAGGGGGGTCAGCCCCAGCATTTT | CASSIEGGQPQHF | - | - | TRBJ1-5 | TRBV19
TGCGCCAGCAGCTTGGATGGGACCCCCGAGAATGACCAGTACTTC | CASSLDGTPENDQYF | - | - | TRBJ2-5 | TRBV5-1
TGTGCCAGCAGCTTAGAGGGCGGGGTGTACGAGCAGTACTTC | CASSLEGGVYEQYF | - | - | TRBJ2-7 | TRBV7-2
TGTGCCAGCAGTTACGGGAGGGGGTACAATGAGCAGTTCTTC | CASSYGRGYNEQFF | TRBD2 | - | TRBJ2-1 | TRBV28
TGTGCCTGCTCCTCTGGGGCCAACGTCCTGACTTTC | CACSSGANVLTF | - | - | TRBJ2-6 | TRBV30
TGCGCCAGCAGCCAAGATTTAAGGTCTTGGAATTCACCCCTCCACTTT | CASSQDLRSWNSPLHF | - | once | TRBJ1-6 | TRBV4-1
TGCGCCAGCAGCCCGGGGACGGCTACCTACGAGCAGTACTTC | CASSPGTATYEQYF | - | - | TRBJ2-7 | TRBV4-3
TGTGCCAGCTCACCCCAAGACGGTCACACTGAAGCTTTCTTT | CASSPQDGHTEAFF | - | - | TRBJ1-1 | TRBV18
TGTGCCAGCAGTTCGCCCTCCTACGAGCAGTACTTC | CASSSPSYEQYF | - | - | TRBJ2-7 | TRBV27
TGTGCCACCAGTGATTTTGCGAGGGGGCGCGGGGAGACCCAGTACTTC | CATSDFARGRGETQYF | TRBD1 | - | TRBJ2-5 | TRBV24-1
TGTGCCAGCAGCGTAGTTGGACGGGGGGGCGATGAGCAGTTCTTC | CASSVVGRGGDEQFF | TRBD2 | - | TRBJ2-1 | TRBV9